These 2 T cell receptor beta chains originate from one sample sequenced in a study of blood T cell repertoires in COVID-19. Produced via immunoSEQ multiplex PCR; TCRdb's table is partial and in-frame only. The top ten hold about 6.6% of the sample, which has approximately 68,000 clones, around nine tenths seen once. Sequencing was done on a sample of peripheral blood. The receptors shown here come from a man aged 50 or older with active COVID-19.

Here the CDR3 reads CASSLRADTQYF. In nucleotides, the CDR3 is TGTGCCAGCAGCTTAAGAGCAGATACGCAGTATTTT. The J gene is TRBJ2-3, the V gene TRBV7-2, with D unresolved. The CDR3 runs 12 residues. Germline CDR1 and CDR2: SGHTA and FQGNSA. Trimming shortened V by 2 bases and J by 4 bases, and 4 bases separated the two germline ends.

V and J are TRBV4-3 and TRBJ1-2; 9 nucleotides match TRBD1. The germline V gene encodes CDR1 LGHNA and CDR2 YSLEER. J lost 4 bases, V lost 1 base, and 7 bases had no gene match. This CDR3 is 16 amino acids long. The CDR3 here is CASSQAWGQGGYGYTF. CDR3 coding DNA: TGCGCCAGCAGCCAAGCGTGGGGACAGGGTGGCTATGGCTACACCTTC.